This T cell receptor beta chain was retrieved from a study of T-cell reconstitution after alpha-beta-depleted transplantation in children. After removal of 7 bases from V and 2 bases from J, the junction contained 11 bases not matched to a gene. Looked up from germline, CDR1 is SNHLY and CDR2 is FYNNEI. This CDR3 spans 16 amino acids. In the case of this clonotype: Its antigen is unidentified.

Unique molecular identifiers were used to barcode this TCRbeta library. MiXCR, applied by TCRdb to the PCR reads, yields one record per CDR3 protein. The repertoire consists of about 300,000 distinct CDR3 sequences, with less than 9.5% occurring once and the leading ten covering 9.1%. Whole-study results and caveats: Elevated TCRbeta diversity at day 60 was traced, in some patients, to surviving recipient T cells and thymic progenitors. Expanded clones from the graft, numbering several hundred, reportedly supplied alpha-beta T cells about two months after transplant. Newly produced T cells mostly accounted for T-cell counts and diversity one year post-transplant.

This chain connects TRBV2 to TRBJ2-3, with 8 nucleotides matching TRBD2. The receptor was isolated from a female patient aged 2-9 years who had a stem cell transplant for Fanconi anemia, so the T cells may come from the graft donor. Sequences were derived from peripheral blood, sampled 360 days after TCRalphabeta/CD19-depleted stem cell transplant. CDR3 residues: CASKTLVAGYTDTQYF. For the CDR3, the DNA is TGTGCCAGCAAGACCCTTGTAGCGGGATACACAGATACGCAGTATTTT.